The clone carrying this T cell receptor (beta chain) was counted between two and nine times. Using a J-beta primer mix together with a sample-barcoded 5' primer, a second PCR was run for roughly 6 to 12 cycles. Carrying 12 random nucleotides, a template-switch adaptor labeled each individual cDNA molecule. Using its own MiXCR run on the 5' RACE reads, TCRdb lists one record per CDR3 protein. The sample consists of some 900,000 distinct CDR3 sequences, more than 25% of them appearing once. The germline gives CDR1 DFQATT, CDR2 SNEGSKA (reference sequence). V shed 0 bases and J shed 3 bases, with 4 bases lying between them. The CDR3 totals 12 residues. The data derive from a study of blood T cells in healthy people across ages.

The sequencing sample was made of blood. This TCR was recovered from a woman of 80 years or more in good health. This rearrangement joins TRBV20-1 to TRBJ2-3, with D uncertain. The DNA of the CDR3 is TGCAGTGCTAGAGAGGGGACAGATACGCAGTATTTT. Its protein product is CSAREGTDTQYF.